The 15 T cell receptor beta chains listed next were all sequenced from one sample in a study of OX40 agonist ivuxolimab in advanced cancers. Generated by immunoSEQ multiplex PCR, the TCRdb table keeps only in-frame clones and is missing some. The table has tens of thousands of clones, more than 75% seen once. Sequencing was performed on CD4+ or CD8+ T cells sorted from blood, taken in a trial of the OX40 agonist ivuxolimab. The receptors originated from an adult with an advanced solid tumor such as melanoma, head and neck, liver or kidney cancer.

The chain combines TRBV7-2 with TRBJ2-5, with 15 positions matching TRBD2. Germline CDR1 reads SGHTA; CDR2 reads FQGNSA. The CDR3 has 19 residues. J gave up 5 bases and V 4 bases, and 14 bases lay outside the gene matches. The CDR3, as DNA: TGTGCCAGCAGCTCTGGGACTAGCGGGGGGCCGCGCTTTGGGGAGACCCAGTACTTC. It encodes CASSSGTSGGPRFGETQYF.

This sequence joins TRBV19 and TRBJ2-2, with unresolved D. V lost 7 bases, J lost 0 bases, and 6 bases lay in between. Germline-derived CDR1 and CDR2 are LNHDA and SQIVND (reference sequence). CDR3 length: 13 residues. The CDR3 sequence is CASTDANTGELFF. Here the CDR3 DNA reads TGTGCCAGTACTGACGCGAACACCGGGGAGCTGTTTTTT.

This chain joins TRBV28 and TRBJ2-3; perhaps TRBD2 as D (5 bases). V lost 0 bases to trimming and J lost 7 bases, with 8 bases between them. CDR3 length: 13 residues. From germline, CDR1 is MDHEN and CDR2 SYDVKM. The CDR3 DNA follows: TGTGCCAGCAGTTTATGGAGGGCCTATACGCAGTATTTT. This sequence encodes CASSLWRAYTQYF.

The chain is built from TRBV4-2 and TRBJ2-1; D unclear. The CDR3 is made up of 14 amino acids. Germline CDR1 is LGHNA and CDR2 is YNFKEQ. Trimming shortened V by 4 bases and J by 7 bases, and 14 bases separated the two germline ends. DNA of the CDR3: TGTGCCAGCAGCCTCCTTGGGTCCGGGAATGAGCAGTTCTTC. Amino acids: CASSLLGSGNEQFF.

J is TRBJ2-2 and V is TRBV9; TRBD1 agrees at 9 bases. This CDR3 is built from 15 residues. Germline V CDR1 and CDR2: SGDLS, YYNGEE. V shed 3 bases and J 3 bases; nucleotides not matched to a gene: 3. In nucleotides, the CDR3 is TGTGCCAGCAGCGCGGGACAGGGAGACACCGGGGAGCTGTTTTTT. It specifies CASSAGQGDTGELFF.

V usage is TRBV2 and J usage is TRBJ2-3, with 10 positions matching TRBD1. From germline, CDR1 is SNHLY and CDR2 FYNNEI. Trimming cost V 4 bases and J 5 bases; bases outside gene matches: 6. This CDR3 is built from 15 residues. The DNA of the CDR3 is TGTGCCAGCAGTGGACCGGGACAGGGGATAGATACGCAGTATTTT. Translated, it gives CASSGPGQGIDTQYF.

This chain uses TRBV7-2 with TRBJ1-4; possibly TRBD1 for D (5 bases). Germline CDR1 and CDR2: SGHTA and FQGNSA. V was cut by 1 base and J by 3 bases, with 9 bases left in between. The CDR3 covers 15 residues. The CDR3 bases are TGTGCCAGCAGCTTAGGCGGGGGTGCTAATGAAAAACTGTTTTTT. This gives the protein CASSLGGGANEKLFF.

The chain uses TRBV4-3 and TRBJ1-4; D remains unclear. Germline CDR1 reads LGHNA; CDR2 reads YSLEER. The CDR3 extends over 15 amino acids. Deletions cut 1 base from V and 5 bases from J, with 11 bases between. The CDR3 region has the DNA TGCGCCAGCAGCCAAGTTGCGGGCCCGAATGAAAAACTGTTTTTT. Protein product: CASSQVAGPNEKLFF.

This clone occurred once. The chain recombines TRBV13 with TRBJ2-1; 12 nucleotides line up with TRBD2. The CDR3 spans 16 residues. J lost 5 bases, V lost 1 base, and 3 bases had no gene match. The germline V gene has CDR1 PRHDT and CDR2 FYEKMQ (reference sequence). This chain's CDR3 is CASSLEWTSGDNEQFF. CDR3 DNA sequence: TGTGCCAGCAGCTTAGAGTGGACTAGCGGGGACAATGAGCAGTTCTTC.

The chain joins TRBV2 to TRBJ1-2; possibly TRBD1 for D (6 bases). Germline CDR1 is SNHLY and CDR2 is FYNNEI. The CDR3 consists of 15 residues. V was clipped by 5 bases and J by 0 bases, with 13 bases between them. CDR3 sequence (DNA): TGTGCCAGCAGTAGGGGGTCCTCCTCTAACTATGGCTACACCTTC. Protein sequence: CASSRGSSSNYGYTF.

This chain connects TRBV28 to TRBJ1-1, with a possible D match to TRBD1 (5 bases). CDR1 and CDR2 from the germline V gene are MDHEN and SYDVKM. The CDR3 is 12 residues long. The ends were cut back, 7 bases at V and 6 bases at J, with 12 bases in the middle. CDR3: CASITSGSEAFF. The CDR3 DNA reads TGTGCCAGCATTACTTCAGGGTCTGAAGCTTTCTTT. The whole variable domain, remainder taken from reference TRBV28 and TRBJ1-1, is DVKVTQSSRYLVKRTGEKVFLECVQDMDHENMFWYRQDPGLGLRLIYFSYDVKMKEKGDIPEGYSVSREKKERFSLILESASTNQTSMYLCASITSGSEAFFGQGTRLTVV.

This sequence joins TRBV5-4 and TRBJ2-5; 14 bases are shared with TRBD2. CDR1 SGHNT and CDR2 YYREEE come from the germline V gene (reference sequence). J was trimmed by 4 bases and V by 7 bases; bases with no gene match: 12. The CDR3 runs to 17 residues. The CDR3 spells CASGPTSGLAGAETQYF. For the CDR3, the DNA is TGTGCCAGCGGTCCTACCTCGGGACTAGCGGGAGCAGAGACCCAGTACTTC.

This rearrangement joins TRBV4-2 to TRBJ2-3; 9 nucleotides match TRBD2. This CDR3 is built from 16 residues. Trimming at V came to 4 bases and at J to 4 bases, leaving 9 bases not matched to a gene. Germline V gene lookup returns CDR1 LGHNA and CDR2 YNFKEQ. Here the CDR3 reads CASSPTSGPGSDTQYF. The CDR3 DNA follows: TGTGCCAGCAGCCCGACTAGCGGCCCGGGGTCAGATACGCAGTATTTT.

The CDR3, as DNA: TGTGCCAGCAGCCGGAGAAATTCACCCCTCCACTTT. Translation gives CASSRRNSPLHF. The V and J genes are TRBV6-5 and TRBJ1-6; D remains ambiguous. From germline, CDR1 is MNHEY and CDR2 SVGAGI. The CDR3 length is 12 residues. V shed 6 bases and J shed 7 bases, with 7 bases lying between them.

The chain couples TRBV9 to TRBJ2-4, with D maybe TRBD1 (5 bases). Trimming stripped 4 bases from V and 0 bases from J, with 14 bases between. Germline values: CDR1 SGDLS, CDR2 YYNGEE. This CDR3 has 16 residues. CDR3: CASSPRGKEAKNIQYF. The CDR3 DNA follows: TGTGCCAGCAGCCCAAGGGGTAAAGAAGCCAAAAACATTCAGTACTTC.